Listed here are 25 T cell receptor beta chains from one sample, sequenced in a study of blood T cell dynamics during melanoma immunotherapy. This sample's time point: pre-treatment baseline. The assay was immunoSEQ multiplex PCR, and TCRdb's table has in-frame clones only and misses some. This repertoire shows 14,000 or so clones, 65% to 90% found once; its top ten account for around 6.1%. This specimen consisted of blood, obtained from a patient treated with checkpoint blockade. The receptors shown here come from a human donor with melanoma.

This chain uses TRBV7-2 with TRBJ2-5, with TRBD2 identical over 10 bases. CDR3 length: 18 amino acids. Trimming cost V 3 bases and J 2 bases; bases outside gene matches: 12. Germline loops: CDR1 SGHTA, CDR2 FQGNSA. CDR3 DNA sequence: TGTGCCAGCAGCTTCTCCAAGGGTAGCGGGGGGCCTCAAGAGACCCAGTACTTC. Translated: CASSFSKGSGGPQETQYF.

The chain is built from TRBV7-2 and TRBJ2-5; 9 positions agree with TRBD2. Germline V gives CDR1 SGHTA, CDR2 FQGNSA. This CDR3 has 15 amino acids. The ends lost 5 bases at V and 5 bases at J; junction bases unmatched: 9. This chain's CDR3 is CASSLGASGVETQYF. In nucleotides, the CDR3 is TGTGCCAGCAGCCTAGGGGCTAGCGGGGTTGAGACCCAGTACTTC.

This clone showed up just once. The CDR3 bases are TGTGCCAGCAGCACGAAACCGGGACTAGCGGAGGCCAAAAACATTCAGTACTTC. Its protein product is CASSTKPGLAEAKNIQYF. This chain connects TRBV7-8 to TRBJ2-4; TRBD2 agrees at 11 bases. In germline, CDR1 is SGHVS, CDR2 FQNEAQ. The length of the CDR3 is 18 residues. Trimming cost V 5 bases and J 1 base; bases outside gene matches: 10.

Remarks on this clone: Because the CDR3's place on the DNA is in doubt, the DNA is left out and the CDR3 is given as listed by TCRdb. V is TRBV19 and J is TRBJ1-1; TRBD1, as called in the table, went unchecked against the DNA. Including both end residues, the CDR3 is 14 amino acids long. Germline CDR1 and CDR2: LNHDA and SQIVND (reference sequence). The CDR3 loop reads CASTSGQSNTEAFF.

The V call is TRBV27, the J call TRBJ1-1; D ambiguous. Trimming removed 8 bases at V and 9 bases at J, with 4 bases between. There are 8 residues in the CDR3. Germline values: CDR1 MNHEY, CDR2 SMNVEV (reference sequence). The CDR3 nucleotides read TGTGCCAGCCCCCAAGCTTTCTTT. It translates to CASPQAFF.

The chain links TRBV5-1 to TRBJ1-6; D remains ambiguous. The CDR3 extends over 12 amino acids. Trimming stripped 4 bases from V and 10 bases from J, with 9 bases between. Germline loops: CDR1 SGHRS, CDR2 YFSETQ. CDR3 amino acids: CASSESRSPLHF. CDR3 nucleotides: TGCGCCAGCAGCGAGAGCCGGTCACCCCTCCACTTT.

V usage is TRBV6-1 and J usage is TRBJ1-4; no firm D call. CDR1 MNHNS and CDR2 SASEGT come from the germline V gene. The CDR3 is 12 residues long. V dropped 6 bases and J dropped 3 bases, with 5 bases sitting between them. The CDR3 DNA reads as TGTGCCAGCAGGGCTTCTAATGAAAAACTGTTTTTT. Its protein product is CASRASNEKLFF.

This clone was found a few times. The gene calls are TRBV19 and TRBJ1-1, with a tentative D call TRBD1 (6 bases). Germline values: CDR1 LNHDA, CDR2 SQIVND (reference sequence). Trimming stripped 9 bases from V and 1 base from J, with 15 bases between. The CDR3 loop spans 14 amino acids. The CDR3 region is CASRVRGGNTEAFF. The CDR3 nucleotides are TGTGCCAGCCGGGTCCGAGGGGGGAACACTGAAGCTTTCTTT.

CDR3 amino acids: CAWSVLGAGNSPLHF. The CDR3 DNA follows: TGTGCCTGGAGTGTACTAGGGGCGGGTAATTCACCCCTCCACTTT. The V and J genes are TRBV30 and TRBJ1-6; tentative D call: TRBD1 (5 bases). Looked up from germline, CDR1 is GTSNPN and CDR2 is SVGIG (reference sequence). The CDR3 length is 15 residues. The V end lost 0 bases, the J end lost 6 bases, and 12 bases lay between the germline ends.

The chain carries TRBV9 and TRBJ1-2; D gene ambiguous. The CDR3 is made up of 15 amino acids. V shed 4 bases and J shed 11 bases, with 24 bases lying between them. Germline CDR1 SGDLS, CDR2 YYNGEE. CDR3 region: CASSPAGKVPSGYTF. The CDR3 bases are TGTGCCAGCAGCCCAGCGGGAAAGGTTCCGTCCGGATACACCTTC.

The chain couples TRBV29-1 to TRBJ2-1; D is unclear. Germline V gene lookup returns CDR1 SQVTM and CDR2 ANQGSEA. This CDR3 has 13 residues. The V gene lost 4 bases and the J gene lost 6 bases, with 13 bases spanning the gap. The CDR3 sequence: CSVGRTTFNEQFF. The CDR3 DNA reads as TGCAGCGTTGGCAGGACGACTTTCAATGAGCAGTTCTTC.

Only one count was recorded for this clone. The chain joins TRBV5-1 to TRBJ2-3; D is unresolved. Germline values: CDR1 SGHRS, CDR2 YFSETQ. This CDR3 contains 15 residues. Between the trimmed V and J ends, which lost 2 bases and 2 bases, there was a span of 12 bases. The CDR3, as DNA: TGCGCCAGCAGCTTTATACAGAGACTCACAGATACGCAGTATTTT. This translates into CASSFIQRLTDTQYF.

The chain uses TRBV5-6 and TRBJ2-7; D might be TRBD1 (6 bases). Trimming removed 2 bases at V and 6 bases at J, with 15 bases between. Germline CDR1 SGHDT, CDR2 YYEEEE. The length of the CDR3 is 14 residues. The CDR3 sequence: CASSFSPGQSEQYV. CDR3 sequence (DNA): TGTGCCAGCAGCTTTTCGCCGGGACAATCCGAGCAGTACGTC.

This CDR3 is CASSRGVSYEQYV. For the CDR3, the DNA is TGTGCCAGCAGTCGGGGGGTCTCCTACGAGCAGTACGTC. The V call is TRBV6-6, the J call TRBJ2-7, with 7 bases aligning to TRBD2. This CDR3 has 13 residues. The ends lost 5 bases at V and 0 bases at J; junction bases unmatched: 1. CDR1 MNHNY and CDR2 SVGAGI come from the germline V gene (reference sequence).

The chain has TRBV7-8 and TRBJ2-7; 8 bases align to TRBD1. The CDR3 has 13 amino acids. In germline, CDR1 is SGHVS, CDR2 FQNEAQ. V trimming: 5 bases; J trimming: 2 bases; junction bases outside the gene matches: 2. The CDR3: CASSPTGAYEQYF. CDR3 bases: TGTGCCAGCAGCCCGACAGGGGCCTACGAGCAGTACTTC.

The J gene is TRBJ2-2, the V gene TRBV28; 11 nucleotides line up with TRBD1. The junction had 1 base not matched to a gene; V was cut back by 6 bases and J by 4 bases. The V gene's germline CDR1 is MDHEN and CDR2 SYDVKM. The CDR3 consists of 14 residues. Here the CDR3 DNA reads TGTGCCAGCAGCGGGACAGGGGGCACCGGGGAGCTGTTTTTT. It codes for CASSGTGGTGELFF.

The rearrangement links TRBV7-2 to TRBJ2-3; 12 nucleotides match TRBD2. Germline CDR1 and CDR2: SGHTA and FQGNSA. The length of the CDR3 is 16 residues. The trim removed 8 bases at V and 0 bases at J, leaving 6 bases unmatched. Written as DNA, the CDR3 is TGTGCCAGCGCTAGCGGGGGGGCCTTGAGCACAGATACGCAGTATTTT. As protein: CASASGGALSTDTQYF.

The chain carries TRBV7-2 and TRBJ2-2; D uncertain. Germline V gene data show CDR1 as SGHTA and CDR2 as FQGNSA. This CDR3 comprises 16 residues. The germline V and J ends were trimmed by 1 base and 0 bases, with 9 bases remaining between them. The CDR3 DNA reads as TGTGCCAGCAGCTTAGAGGCCCCCGCGAACACCGGGGAGCTGTTTTTT. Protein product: CASSLEAPANTGELFF.

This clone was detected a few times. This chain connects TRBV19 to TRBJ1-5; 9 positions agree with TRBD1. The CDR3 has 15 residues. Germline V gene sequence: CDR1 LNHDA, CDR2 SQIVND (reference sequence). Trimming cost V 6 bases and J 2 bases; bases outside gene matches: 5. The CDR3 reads CASRDRGFGNQPQHF. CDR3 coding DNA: TGTGCCAGTAGGGACAGGGGTTTCGGCAATCAGCCCCAGCATTTT.

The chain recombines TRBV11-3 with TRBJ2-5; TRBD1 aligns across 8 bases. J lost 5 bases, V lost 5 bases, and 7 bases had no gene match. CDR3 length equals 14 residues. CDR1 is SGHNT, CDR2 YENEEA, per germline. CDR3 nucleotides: TGTGCCAGCAGCCCCCACAGGGGGATGGAGACCCAGTACTTC. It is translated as CASSPHRGMETQYF.

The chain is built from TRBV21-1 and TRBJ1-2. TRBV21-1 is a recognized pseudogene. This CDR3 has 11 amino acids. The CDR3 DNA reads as TGTGCCAGCAGTGACTCGGGGGGCTACACCTTC. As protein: CASSDSGGYTF.

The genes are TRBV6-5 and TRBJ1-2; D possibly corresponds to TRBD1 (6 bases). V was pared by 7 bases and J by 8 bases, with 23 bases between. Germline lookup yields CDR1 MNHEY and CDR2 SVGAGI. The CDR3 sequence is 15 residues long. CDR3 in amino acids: CASTPVSGGLSGYTF. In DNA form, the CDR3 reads TGTGCCAGCACCCCCGTGTCCGGGGGGCTCTCCGGCTACACCTTC.

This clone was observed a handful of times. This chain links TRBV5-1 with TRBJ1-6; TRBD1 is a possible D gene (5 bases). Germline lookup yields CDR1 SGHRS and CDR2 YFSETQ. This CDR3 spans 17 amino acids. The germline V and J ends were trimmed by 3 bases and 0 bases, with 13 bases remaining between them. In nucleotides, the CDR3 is TGCGCCAGCAGCTCCTCTCCAGGGAGCTCCTATAATTCACCCCTCCACTTT. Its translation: CASSSSPGSSYNSPLHF.

This CDR3 is CASSGTGGREKLFF. The CDR3 DNA sequence: TGTGCCAGCAGCGGGACAGGGGGGCGTGAAAAACTGTTTTTT. The chain employs TRBV7-2 and TRBJ1-4; 11 nucleotides match TRBD1. With 5 bases clipped from V and 7 bases from J, the junction kept 3 bases outside the gene matches. CDR1 is SGHTA and CDR2 is FQGNSA in the germline V gene. CDR3 length: 14 residues.

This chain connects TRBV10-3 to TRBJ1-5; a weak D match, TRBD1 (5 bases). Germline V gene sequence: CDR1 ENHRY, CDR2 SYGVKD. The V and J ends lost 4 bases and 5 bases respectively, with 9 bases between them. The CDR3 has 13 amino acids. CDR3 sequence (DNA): TGTGCCATCAGTGCGGGGGGTGATCAGCCCCAGCATTTT. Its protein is CAISAGGDQPQHF.